The T cell receptor beta chain under discussion was sequenced for a study of blood T cell repertoires in COVID-19. Study at large: The analysed material was cDNA or gDNA that came from T cells, B-cell-depleted T cells, or PBMCs.

The data were produced by immunoSEQ multiplex PCR, yet TCRdb's version contains in-frame clones alone and is incomplete. The sample includes about 95,000 clones, 89% of them seen just once. Trimming removed 8 bases at V and 6 bases at J, with 9 bases between. CDR1 is DFQATT, CDR2 SNEGSKA, per germline (reference sequence). The CDR3 has 10 amino acids. The source is a man aged 55 to 70 with COVID-19, enrolled during active disease. The sample taken for sequencing was peripheral blood. This rearrangement joins TRBV20-1 to TRBJ2-3; D uncertain. The CDR3 reads CSHLRDTQYF. The DNA for the CDR3 is TGCAGTCACTTACGGGATACGCAGTATTTT.